This T cell receptor (beta chain) was identified in a study of early T cells in non-severe SARS-CoV-2 infection. The wider study: Unpaired chains resulted from sequencing bulk RNA of unsorted whole blood.

This clonotype was recorded at least ten times. The protocol attached unique molecular identifiers to individual cDNA molecules. TCRdb called the 5' RACE reads again in MiXCR, with one record for every CDR3 protein. The sample gives 50,000 or so distinct CDR3 sequences, 5.5% to 6.5% of which show up once; around 4.4% is in the top ten. Germline CDR1 reads MNHEY; CDR2 reads SMNVEV (reference sequence). Trimming shortened V by 3 bases and J by 0 bases, and 12 bases separated the two germline ends. The CDR3 loop spans 15 amino acids. Sequenced sample: whole blood. This sequence was found in an adult who was a healthcare worker with PCR-confirmed SARS-CoV-2 infection or an uninfected control (not recorded which). The V call is TRBV27, the J call TRBJ2-7; TRBD2 might be the D (6 bases). CDR3 in DNA: TGTGCCAGCAGTTTTGGGGGGTCCCTCTCCTACGAGCAGTACTTC. This sequence encodes CASSFGGSLSYEQYF.